This TCR beta chain was sequenced during a study of blood T cell repertoires in COVID-19. About the study: COVID-19 samples from acute and convalescent phases originated in the United States, Italy and Spain. T cells, B-cell-depleted T cells, or PBMCs supplied cDNA or gDNA.

The germline V gene encodes CDR1 PRHDT and CDR2 FYEKMQ (reference sequence). V dropped 0 bases and J dropped 6 bases, with 11 bases sitting between them. This CDR3 comprises 14 residues. In the original processing: Reference gene primers were amplified, and this amplification served to estimate nucleated cell counts. Profiling relied on immunoSEQ multiplex PCR, and the TCRdb table lists in-frame clones only, not all of them. V and J calls and clone size follow that table, whereas D and trimming were derived from the DNA. The sample consists of 100,000 to 150,000 clones, roughly 86% of them appearing once.

The sample consisted of peripheral blood. This clonotype originated in a human donor in a cohort sampled during active COVID-19. The J gene is TRBJ1-1, the V gene TRBV13, with D possibly being TRBD1 (5 bases). This chain's CDR3 is CASSLGRVVPEAFF. The CDR3, as DNA: TGTGCCAGCAGCTTAGGCAGGGTAGTTCCTGAAGCTTTCTTT.